The 30 T cell receptor beta chains below were found in one sample sequenced in a study of blood T cells in healthy people across ages. Primers used in a second PCR of roughly 7 to 12 cycles were a sample-barcoded 5' primer and a J-beta primer mix. TCRdb itself ran the 5' RACE reads through MiXCR, one entry per CDR3 protein. The sample carries almost 800,000 distinct CDR3 sequences, roughly 60% recorded once. Sequencing was performed on blood. The receptors derive from a man younger than 40 in good health.

This clonotype has only a few counts. The chain is built from TRBV11-3 and TRBJ2-1, with TRBD2 identical over 9 bases. Trimming at V came to 4 bases and at J to 10 bases, leaving 8 bases not matched to a gene. From germline, CDR1 is SGHNT and CDR2 YENEEA. The CDR3 is 14 residues long. Here the CDR3 reads CASSSKGTSGEQFF. CDR3 nucleotides: TGTGCCAGCAGCTCAAAGGGAACTAGCGGGGAGCAGTTCTTC.

In its sample, this clonotype was seen a few times. This chain joins TRBV7-2 and TRBJ1-5; D call uncertain. With 0 bases removed from V and 5 bases from J, the gap between germline ends came to 11 bases. The CDR3 is 15 amino acids. Germline V gene sequence: CDR1 SGHTA, CDR2 FQGNSA. The DNA of the CDR3 is TGTGCCAGCAGCTTAGCGGCGTGGACGGATCAGCCCCAGCATTTT. It yields the protein CASSLAAWTDQPQHF. Combining the CDR3 with reference TRBV7-2 and TRBJ1-5 gives the whole variable domain GAGVSQSPSNKVTEKGKDVELRCDPISGHTALYWYRQSLGQGLEFLIYFQGNSAPDKSGLPSDRFSAERTGGSVSTLTIQRTQQEDSAVYLCASSLAAWTDQPQHFGDGTRLSIL.

Remarks on this clonotype: The junction does not match germline at one end; this may be a read error. V and J are TRBV4-3 and TRBJ2-1, with a tentative D call TRBD1 (5 bases). Germline CDR1 LGHNA, CDR2 YSLEER. The CDR3 totals 12 residues. The CDR3 reads CAGSQGGNEQFF. The CDR3 nucleotides are TGCGCCGGCAGCCAGGGCGGAAATGAGCAGTTCTTC.

The chain employs TRBV28 and TRBJ2-7; 7 bases match TRBD1. Germline V gene sequence: CDR1 MDHEN, CDR2 SYDVKM. The CDR3 spans 14 residues. V was clipped by 5 bases and J by 5 bases; unmatched bases: 9. The CDR3 region has the DNA TGTGCCAGCAGTCCCGGGACAGATATCGACGAGCAGTACTTC. Translating it yields CASSPGTDIDEQYF. Together with reference TRBV28 and TRBJ2-7, the CDR3 gives the full variable domain: DVKVTQSSRYLVKRTGEKVFLECVQDMDHENMFWYRQDPGLGLRLIYFSYDVKMKEKGDIPEGYSVSREKKERFSLILESASTNQTSMYLCASSPGTDIDEQYFGPGTRLTVT.

This clonotype was counted between two and nine times. V gene TRBV20-1 combines with J gene TRBJ2-1, with 10 nucleotides matching TRBD2. This CDR3 spans 15 amino acids. V was pared by 5 bases and J by 4 bases, with 8 bases of the junction left unmatched. Germline V CDR1 and CDR2: DFQATT, SNEGSKA (reference sequence). This chain's CDR3 is CSAQLSSGGYNEQFF. The CDR3 DNA follows: TGCAGTGCTCAGCTTTCTAGCGGGGGATACAATGAGCAGTTCTTC.

The V gene is TRBV20-1, the J gene TRBJ2-5; a weak D match, TRBD2 (5 bases). This CDR3 contains 14 residues. Germline lookup yields CDR1 DFQATT and CDR2 SNEGSKA (reference sequence). The V gene lost 3 bases and the J gene lost 11 bases, with 22 bases spanning the gap. CDR3 loop: CSARVQRARVGQYF. DNA for the CDR3: TGCAGTGCTAGGGTACAGCGAGCGAGGGTCGGGCAGTACTTC.

In DNA form, the CDR3 reads TGTGCCAGCAGCTTAGGGGGAGCAGTTTCCTATGGCTACACCTTC. Encoded protein: CASSLGGAVSYGYTF. The chain couples TRBV7-2 to TRBJ1-2; D not certain. The germline V gene encodes CDR1 SGHTA and CDR2 FQGNSA. Trimming left V 1 base short and J 4 bases short, with 13 bases between. This CDR3 has 15 amino acids.

V is TRBV7-2 and J is TRBJ2-1; 8 bases line up with TRBD1. The CDR3 is made up of 17 amino acids. V trimming: 3 bases; J trimming: 9 bases; junction bases outside the gene matches: 16. In germline, CDR1 is SGHTA, CDR2 FQGNSA. In nucleotides, the CDR3 is TGTGCCAGCAGCTTTAGTTTGGCCGGGACAGGTGGGGGTGAGCAGTTCTTC. This translates into CASSFSLAGTGGGEQFF. The full variable domain, with the rest looked up from reference TRBV7-2 and TRBJ2-1, is GAGVSQSPSNKVTEKGKDVELRCDPISGHTALYWYRQSLGQGLEFLIYFQGNSAPDKSGLPSDRFSAERTGGSVSTLTIQRTQQEDSAVYLCASSFSLAGTGGGEQFFGPGTRLTVL.

This chain uses TRBV9 with TRBJ1-6; weak D call: TRBD1 (5 bases). From germline, CDR1 is SGDLS and CDR2 YYNGEE. The CDR3 is 16 amino acids. Trimming cost V 0 bases and J 4 bases, with 11 bases left between them. This CDR3 reads CASSVAGTAYNSPLHF. CDR3 nucleotide sequence: TGTGCCAGCAGCGTAGCCGGGACGGCGTATAATTCACCCCTCCACTTT.

Concerning this clonotype: At one end the junction does not follow the germline gene, possibly because of a read error. The chain uses TRBV7-2 and TRBJ2-4; a possible D gene is TRBD1 (5 bases). The DNA end lines up better with TRBJ2-7; the J call may be wrong. The CDR3 runs to 14 residues. The germline CDR1 and CDR2 sequences are SGHTA and FQGNSA. DNA of the CDR3: TGTGCCGGCAGATCCGAGACAGAAACCTACGAGCAGTACTTC. Translation gives CAGRSETETYEQYF.

In this sample, this clonotype turned up a few times. The rearrangement joins TRBV5-5 to TRBJ1-2; D unclear. The CDR3 length is 14 residues. Germline CDR1 is SGHKS and CDR2 is YYEKEE (reference sequence). V shed 4 bases and J shed 7 bases, with 17 bases lying between them. This CDR3 is CASSPWALRSGYTF. CDR3 DNA sequence: TGTGCCAGCAGCCCGTGGGCGCTCCGGAGTGGCTACACCTTC.

The rearrangement links TRBV20-1 to TRBJ1-2, with 9 bases aligning to TRBD1. CDR1 DFQATT and CDR2 SNEGSKA come from the germline V gene (reference sequence). The CDR3 has 17 amino acids. Unmatched junction bases numbered 14, after V lost 6 bases and J lost 0 bases. The CDR3 nucleotides are TGCAGTGCAGGGGTCATTGGGACAGGGAGAACTAACTATGGCTACACCTTC. It yields the protein CSAGVIGTGRTNYGYTF.

V usage is TRBV5-1 and J usage is TRBJ2-7; perhaps TRBD1 as D (6 bases). The CDR3 extends over 16 amino acids. The V and J ends lost 3 bases and 5 bases respectively, with 21 bases between them. The germline V gene encodes CDR1 SGHRS and CDR2 YFSETQ. In nucleotides, the CDR3 is TGCGCCAGCAGCTATGGAGTCACAGGGATCCCTCACGAGCAGTACTTC. Translating it yields CASSYGVTGIPHEQYF.

This chain links TRBV7-2 with TRBJ2-3; 8 bases map to TRBD2. Per the germline V gene, CDR1 is SGHTA and CDR2 is FQGNSA. V was pared by 3 bases and J by 2 bases, with 7 bases of the junction left unmatched. CDR3 length: 16 residues. The CDR3 spells CASSLVGGGFTDTQYF. CDR3 coding DNA: TGTGCCAGCAGCTTGGTTGGCGGGGGGTTCACAGATACGCAGTATTTT.

The V gene is TRBV20-1, the J gene TRBJ2-1; D ambiguous. The tail of the sequence fits TRBJ2-7 better, so the J call may be wrong. CDR3 length equals 12 residues. Looked up from germline, CDR1 is DFQATT and CDR2 is SNEGSKA (reference sequence). CDR3 nucleotide sequence: TGCAGTGCTAGGGCTGGCATCCACGAGCAGTACTTC. It is translated as CSARAGIHEQYF.

V is TRBV11-2 and J is TRBJ1-1; D remains unclear. This CDR3 is built from 13 residues. The germline V and J ends were trimmed by 7 bases and 4 bases, with 13 bases remaining between them. Germline V gene lookup returns CDR1 SGHAT and CDR2 FQNNGV. CDR3 amino acids: CASTFGGSTEAFF. The CDR3 nucleotides are TGTGCCAGCACCTTCGGAGGAAGCACTGAAGCTTTCTTT.

This rearrangement joins TRBV7-2 to TRBJ2-1; D remains unclear. V was shortened by 3 bases and J by 4 bases, with 7 bases between the two germline ends. CDR3 size: 13 residues. Germline V gene sequence: CDR1 SGHTA, CDR2 FQGNSA. CDR3 sequence reads: CASSLVIYNEQFF. DNA of the CDR3: TGTGCCAGCAGCTTGGTAATATACAATGAGCAGTTCTTC.

This clonotype is a singleton in its sample. V is TRBV7-2 and J is TRBJ2-5; possible D gene TRBD1, 5 bases. With the DNA end fitting TRBJ2-4 better, the J assignment may be wrong. CDR1 and CDR2 (germline): SGHTA, FQGNSA. The CDR3 consists of 16 residues. This CDR3 reads CASSPQGSLSKNIQYF. In nucleotides, the CDR3 is TGTGCCAGCAGCCCCCAGGGATCCTTATCCAAAAACATTCAGTACTTC.

This clonotype was counted a single time. The chain combines TRBV7-6 with TRBJ1-1; possibly TRBD1 for D (5 bases). The V and J ends lost 6 bases and 4 bases respectively, with 18 bases between them. Germline V gene data show CDR1 as SGHVS and CDR2 as FNYEAQ. The CDR3 is 15 amino acids. CDR3 bases: TGTGCCAGCAGTGAGGTGGGGGGTACGGGCACTGAAGCTTTCTTT. Amino acid sequence: CASSEVGGTGTEAFF.

The table lists this clonotype with a few counts. This rearrangement joins TRBV5-8 to TRBJ2-3, with D perhaps given as TRBD1 or TRBD2 (6 bases each). Trimming took off 4 bases at V and 3 bases at J, with 21 bases between the two ends. The CDR3 is 17 amino acids. Germline V gene sequence: CDR1 SGHTS, CDR2 YDEGEE. The CDR3 coding sequence is TGTGCCAGCAGCCCCAGGGGATCCGGGACTGTAACAGATACGCAGTATTTT. It codes for CASSPRGSGTVTDTQYF.

The chain carries TRBV12-3 or TRBV12-4 and TRBJ2-3, with D perhaps being TRBD1 or TRBD2 (5 bases each). V shed 3 bases and J shed 3 bases, with 16 bases lying between them. The CDR3 extends over 16 amino acids. The CDR3 loop is CASSLGVRVVTDTQYF. CDR3 DNA sequence: TGTGCCAGCAGTTTGGGAGTCAGGGTGGTGACAGATACGCAGTATTTT.

In DNA, the CDR3 is TGCAGTGCTAGAGATCAAGCAGGGGAACGCTACGAGCAGTACTTC. Its translation: CSARDQAGERYEQYF. The chain employs TRBV20-1 and TRBJ2-7, with D possibly being TRBD1 (6 bases). The CDR3 covers 15 residues. The V end was cut by 0 bases, the J end by 3 bases, with 15 bases between. Germline V gene data show CDR1 as DFQATT and CDR2 as SNEGSKA (reference sequence).

The chain has TRBV4-2 and TRBJ1-2, with 9 bases fitting TRBD1. Germline V gene lookup returns CDR1 LGHNA and CDR2 YNFKEQ. There are 16 residues in the CDR3. V lost 4 bases to trimming and J lost 5 bases; unmatched junction nucleotides: 11. The CDR3 DNA is TGTGCCAGCAGCCGAACCGGGACAGGGAACCCTTATGGCTACACCTTC. This codes for CASSRTGTGNPYGYTF.

This clonotype was recorded only once. This sequence joins TRBV2 and TRBJ2-5; D remains unclear. The V gene lost 0 bases and the J gene lost 2 bases, with 10 bases spanning the gap. Germline CDR1 and CDR2: SNHLY and FYNNEI. CDR3 length: 15 residues. The CDR3 reads CASSEAQLGQETQYF. DNA for the CDR3: TGTGCCAGCAGTGAAGCCCAGCTAGGGCAAGAGACCCAGTACTTC.

This clonotype has only one observation. The chain uses TRBV27 and TRBJ2-1; 13 bases are a match to TRBD2. This CDR3 is 18 amino acids long. Germline trimming cut 3 bases from V and 8 bases from J; bases unmatched to any gene: 13. Looked up from germline, CDR1 is MNHEY and CDR2 is SMNVEV (reference sequence). The CDR3 loop reads CASSFLKPGTSGTDEQFF. CDR3 DNA: TGTGCCAGCAGTTTCCTCAAACCCGGGACTAGCGGGACTGATGAGCAGTTCTTC.

The rearrangement joins TRBV29-1 to TRBJ1-2; a weak D match, TRBD1 (5 bases). The CDR3 length is 14 residues. V lost 5 bases and J lost 3, with 16 bases in between. Per germline, CDR1 SQVTM and CDR2 ANQGSEA. The CDR3 coding sequence is TGCAGCGTTATGACAGTGACGGGCTACTATGGCTACACCTTC. Translating gives CSVMTVTGYYGYTF.

This clonotype came up a few times. This sequence joins TRBV11-1 and TRBJ2-1; D is unclear. The CDR3 contains 16 residues. V was trimmed by 1 base and J by 9 bases, leaving 19 bases between them. CDR1 SGHAT and CDR2 FQDESV come from the germline V gene (reference sequence). The CDR3 here is CASSLDWHQGNGEQFF. CDR3 in DNA: TGTGCCAGCAGCTTAGATTGGCACCAAGGGAACGGTGAGCAGTTCTTC.

The chain links TRBV6-6 to TRBJ2-1; 10 bases align to TRBD2. Germline values: CDR1 MNHNY, CDR2 SVGAGI (reference sequence). V trimming: 3 bases; J trimming: 7 bases; junction bases outside the gene matches: 9. The CDR3 extends over 16 amino acids. The CDR3 is CASSYPSGGAANEQFF. The CDR3 nucleotides are TGTGCCAGCAGTTATCCAAGCGGGGGGGCTGCAAATGAGCAGTTCTTC.

V is TRBV12-3 or TRBV12-4 and J is TRBJ2-7, with 8 positions matching TRBD1. The V gene end was trimmed by 6 bases and the J gene end by 2 bases; junction bases not matched to a gene: 6. CDR3 size: 14 residues. CDR3 DNA sequence: TGTGCCAGCAGCCCGGGACAGGTGACCTACGAGCAGTACTTC. This gives the protein CASSPGQVTYEQYF.

J is TRBJ1-2 and V is TRBV7-2; D perhaps matches TRBD1 (6 bases). Trimming removed 5 bases at V and 12 bases at J, with 16 bases between. CDR1 SGHTA and CDR2 FQGNSA come from the germline V gene. This CDR3 is built from 12 residues. DNA of the CDR3: TGTGCCAGCAGCCTGAGCTCCGGGACAAACACCTTC. Translated, it gives CASSLSSGTNTF.